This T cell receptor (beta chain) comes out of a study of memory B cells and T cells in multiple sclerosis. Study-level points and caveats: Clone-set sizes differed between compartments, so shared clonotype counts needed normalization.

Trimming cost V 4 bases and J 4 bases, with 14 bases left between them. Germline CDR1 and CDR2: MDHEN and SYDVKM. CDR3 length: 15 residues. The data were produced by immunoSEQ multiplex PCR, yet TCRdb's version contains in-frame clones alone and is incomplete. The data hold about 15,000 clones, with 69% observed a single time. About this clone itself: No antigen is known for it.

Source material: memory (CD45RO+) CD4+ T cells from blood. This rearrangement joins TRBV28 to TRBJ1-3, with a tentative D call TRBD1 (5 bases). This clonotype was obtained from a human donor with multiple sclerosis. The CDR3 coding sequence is TGTGCCAGCAGTTCTGGGGCCAGGGTCGGAAACACCATATATTTT. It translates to CASSSGARVGNTIYF.